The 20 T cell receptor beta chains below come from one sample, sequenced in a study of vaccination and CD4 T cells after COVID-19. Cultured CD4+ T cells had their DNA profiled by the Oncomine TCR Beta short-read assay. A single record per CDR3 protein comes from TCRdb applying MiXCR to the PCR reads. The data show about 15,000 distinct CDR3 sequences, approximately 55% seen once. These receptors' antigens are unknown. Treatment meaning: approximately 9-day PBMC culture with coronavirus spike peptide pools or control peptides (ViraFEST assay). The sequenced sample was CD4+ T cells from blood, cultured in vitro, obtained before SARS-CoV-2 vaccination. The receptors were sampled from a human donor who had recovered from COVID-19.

In nucleotides, the CDR3 is TGTGCCTGGAGTGTACCTCCTCCGGGACAGTACATGAACACTGAAGCTTTCTTT. The encoded protein is CAWSVPPPGQYMNTEAFF. The genes are TRBV30 and TRBJ1-1, with 7 bases aligning to TRBD1. Per germline, CDR1 GTSNPN and CDR2 SVGIG (reference sequence). Germline trimming cut 0 bases from V and 0 bases from J; bases unmatched to any gene: 13. This CDR3 contains 18 residues.

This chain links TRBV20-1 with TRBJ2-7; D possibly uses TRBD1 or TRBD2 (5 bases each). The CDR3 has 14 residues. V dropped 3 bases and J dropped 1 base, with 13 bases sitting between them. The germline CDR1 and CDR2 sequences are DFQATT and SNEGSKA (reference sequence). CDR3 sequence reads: CSARPWDVSYEQYF. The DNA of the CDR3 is TGCAGTGCTAGGCCCTGGGACGTATCCTACGAGCAGTACTTC.

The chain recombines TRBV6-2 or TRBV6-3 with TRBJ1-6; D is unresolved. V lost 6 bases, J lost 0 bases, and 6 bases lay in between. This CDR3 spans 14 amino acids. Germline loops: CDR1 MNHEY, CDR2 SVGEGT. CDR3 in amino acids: CASRKSSYNSPLHF. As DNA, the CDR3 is TGTGCCAGCAGGAAGAGCTCCTATAATTCACCCCTCCACTTT.

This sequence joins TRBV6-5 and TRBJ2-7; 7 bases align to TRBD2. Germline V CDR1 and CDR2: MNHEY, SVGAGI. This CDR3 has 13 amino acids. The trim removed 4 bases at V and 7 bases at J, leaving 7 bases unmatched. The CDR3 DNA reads TGTGCCAGCAGTTCCTTCGTCGGGAGGGAGCAGTACTTC. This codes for CASSSFVGREQYF.

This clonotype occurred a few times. The CDR3 nucleotides are TGTGCCAGCAGGACCTCTGGAAACACCATATATTTT. Translation: CASRTSGNTIYF. The chain joins TRBV6-1 to TRBJ1-3; D not resolved. Trimming took off 6 bases at V and 0 bases at J, with 3 bases between the two ends. The CDR3 is made up of 12 amino acids. The germline gives CDR1 MNHNS, CDR2 SASEGT.

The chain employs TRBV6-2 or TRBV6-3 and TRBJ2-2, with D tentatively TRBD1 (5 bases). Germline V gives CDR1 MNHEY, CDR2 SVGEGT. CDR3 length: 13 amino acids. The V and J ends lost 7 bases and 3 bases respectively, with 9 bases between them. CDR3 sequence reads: CASNGAYTGELFF. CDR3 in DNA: TGTGCCAGCAATGGGGCGTACACCGGGGAGCTGTTTTTT.

The CDR3 DNA sequence: TGTGCCAGCAGTTATAATTGGGACATCAGCGGAGGACAGCCCCAGCATTTT. Translation gives CASSYNWDISGGQPQHF. V gene TRBV6-5 combines with J gene TRBJ1-5, with a weak D call TRBD1 (6 bases). Germline CDR1 and CDR2: MNHEY and SVGAGI. Trimming left V 3 bases short and J 7 bases short, with 22 bases between. This CDR3 has 17 amino acids.

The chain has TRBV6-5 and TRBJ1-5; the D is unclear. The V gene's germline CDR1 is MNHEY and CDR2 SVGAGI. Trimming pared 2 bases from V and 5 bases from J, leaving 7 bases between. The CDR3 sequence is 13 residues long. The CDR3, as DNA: TGTGCCAGCAGTTACCGCAGAGATCAGCCCCAGCATTTT. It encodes CASSYRRDQPQHF.

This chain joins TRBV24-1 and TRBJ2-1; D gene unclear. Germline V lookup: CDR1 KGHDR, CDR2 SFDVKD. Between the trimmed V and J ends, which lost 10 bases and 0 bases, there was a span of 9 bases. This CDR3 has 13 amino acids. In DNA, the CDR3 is TGTGCCACGCAGTTTGGCTCCTACAATGAGCAGTTCTTC. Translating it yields CATQFGSYNEQFF.

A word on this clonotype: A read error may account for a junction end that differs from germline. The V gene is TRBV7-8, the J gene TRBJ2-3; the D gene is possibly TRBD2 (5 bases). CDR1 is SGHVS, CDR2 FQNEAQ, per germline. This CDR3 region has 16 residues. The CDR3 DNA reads TGTGCCGGCAGCTCGAGAACTAGATTTGGCACAGATACGCAGTATTTT. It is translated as CAGSSRTRFGTDTQYF.

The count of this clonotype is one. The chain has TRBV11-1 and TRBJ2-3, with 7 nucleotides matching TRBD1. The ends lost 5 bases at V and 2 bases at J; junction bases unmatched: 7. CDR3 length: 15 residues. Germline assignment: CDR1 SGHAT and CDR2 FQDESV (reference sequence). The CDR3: CASSPRTGVTDTQYF. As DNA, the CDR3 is TGTGCCAGCAGCCCACGGACAGGAGTCACAGATACGCAGTATTTT. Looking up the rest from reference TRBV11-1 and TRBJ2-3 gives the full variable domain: EAEVAQSPRYKITEKSQAVAFWCDPISGHATLYWYRQILGQGPELLVQFQDESVVDDSQLPKDRFSAERLKGVDSTLKIQPAELGDSAMYLCASSPRTGVTDTQYFGPGTRLTVL.

The CDR3 DNA reads as TGTGCCAGCAGTTACAATGTGGGGGGCAGACTATACGGCTACACCTTC. The encoded protein is CASSYNVGGRLYGYTF. This chain links TRBV6-5 with TRBJ1-2; possibly TRBD1 for D (6 bases). The CDR3 covers 16 residues. The V end was cut by 2 bases, the J end by 8 bases, with 21 bases between. CDR1 is MNHEY and CDR2 is SVGAGI in the germline V gene.

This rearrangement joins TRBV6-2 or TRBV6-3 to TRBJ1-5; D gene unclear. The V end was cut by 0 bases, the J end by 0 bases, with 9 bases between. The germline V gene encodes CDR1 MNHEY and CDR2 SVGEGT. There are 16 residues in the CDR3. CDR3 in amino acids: CASSYSPAYSNQPQHF. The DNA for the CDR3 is TGTGCCAGCAGTTACTCTCCGGCATATAGCAATCAGCCCCAGCATTTT.

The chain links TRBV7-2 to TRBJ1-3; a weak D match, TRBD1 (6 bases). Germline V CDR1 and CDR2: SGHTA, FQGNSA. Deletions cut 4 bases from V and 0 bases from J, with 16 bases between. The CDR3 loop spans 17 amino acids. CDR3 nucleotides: TGTGCCAGCAGCTACACCGGGACACGGGGCTCTGGAAACACCATATATTTT. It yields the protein CASSYTGTRGSGNTIYF.

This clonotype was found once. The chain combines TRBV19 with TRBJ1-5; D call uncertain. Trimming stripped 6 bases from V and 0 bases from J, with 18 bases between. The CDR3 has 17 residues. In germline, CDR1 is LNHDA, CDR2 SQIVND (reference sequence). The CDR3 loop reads CASRMTWSSDSNQPQHF. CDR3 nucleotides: TGTGCCAGTAGGATGACATGGTCGAGTGATAGCAATCAGCCCCAGCATTTT.

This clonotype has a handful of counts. CDR3: CASSWTPNTGELFF. CDR3 sequence (DNA): TGTGCCAGCAGTTGGACACCGAACACCGGGGAGCTGTTTTTT. This sequence joins TRBV6-5 and TRBJ2-2; D may be TRBD1 (5 bases). Germline V lookup: CDR1 MNHEY, CDR2 SVGAGI. This CDR3 is 14 amino acids long. With 4 bases removed from V and 0 bases from J, the gap between germline ends came to 6 bases.

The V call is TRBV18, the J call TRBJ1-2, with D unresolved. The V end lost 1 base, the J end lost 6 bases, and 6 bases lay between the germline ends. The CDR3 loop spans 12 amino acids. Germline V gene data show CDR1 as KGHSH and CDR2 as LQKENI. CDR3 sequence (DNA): TGTGCCAGCTCACCACTTGGTGATGGCTACACCTTC. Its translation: CASSPLGDGYTF.

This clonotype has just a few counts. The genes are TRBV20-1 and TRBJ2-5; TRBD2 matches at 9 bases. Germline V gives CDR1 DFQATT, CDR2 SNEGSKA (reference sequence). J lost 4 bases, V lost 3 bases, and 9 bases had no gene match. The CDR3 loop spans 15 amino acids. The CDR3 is CSASWLAGKAETQYF. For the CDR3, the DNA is TGCAGTGCTAGTTGGCTAGCGGGGAAAGCAGAGACCCAGTACTTC.

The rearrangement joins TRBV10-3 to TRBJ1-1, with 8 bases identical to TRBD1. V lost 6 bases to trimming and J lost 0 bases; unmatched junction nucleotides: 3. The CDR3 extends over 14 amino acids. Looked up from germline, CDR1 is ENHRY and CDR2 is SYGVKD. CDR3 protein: CAIRPGQVNTEAFF. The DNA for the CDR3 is TGTGCCATCAGGCCGGGACAGGTGAACACTGAAGCTTTCTTT.

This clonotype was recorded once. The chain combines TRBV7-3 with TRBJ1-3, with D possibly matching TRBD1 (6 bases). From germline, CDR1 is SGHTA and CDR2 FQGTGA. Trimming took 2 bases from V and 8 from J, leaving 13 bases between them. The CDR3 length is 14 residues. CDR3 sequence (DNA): TGTGCCAGCAGCTTACTAGGCAGGGGAGACACCATATATTTT. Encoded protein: CASSLLGRGDTIYF.